The 5 T cell receptor beta chains below were found in one sample sequenced in a study of cytomegalovirus exposure and HLA in healthy donors. Both 60 Vbeta primers and 13 Jbeta primers went into the PCR. Data came from immunoSEQ multiplex PCR; TCRdb stores just in-frame clones and leaves some out. The repertoire holds 130,000 or so clones, roughly 76% seen once, with under 2% in the top ten. Sequencing was performed on PBMCs. Receptors were obtained from a female donor in good health and CMV-seronegative.

This clone was seen only a few times. V usage is TRBV7-2 and J usage is TRBJ1-4; no firm D call. V shed 5 bases and J shed 8 bases, with 6 bases lying between them. The CDR3 is 11 residues long. Germline CDR1 and CDR2: SGHTA and FQGNSA. This CDR3 is CASSEGEKLFF. DNA of the CDR3: TGTGCCAGCAGCGAGGGCGAAAAACTGTTTTTT.

The gene calls are TRBV28 and TRBJ2-6, with TRBD2 identical over 12 bases. Germline CDR1 is MDHEN and CDR2 is SYDVKM. The trim removed 4 bases at V and 1 base at J, leaving 5 bases unmatched. The CDR3 totals 18 residues. The CDR3 reads CASSWTSGALSGANVLTF. The CDR3, as DNA: TGTGCCAGCAGTTGGACTAGCGGGGCCCTGTCTGGGGCCAACGTCCTGACTTTC.

This chain uses TRBV5-1 with TRBJ2-2, with D perhaps TRBD1 (5 bases). Germline values: CDR1 SGHRS, CDR2 YFSETQ. V lost 1 base and J lost 1, with 8 bases in between. The CDR3 loop spans 15 amino acids. The CDR3 loop reads CASSLTGKNTGELFF. The CDR3 DNA reads TGCGCCAGCAGCTTGACAGGCAAGAACACCGGGGAGCTGTTTTTT.

The J gene is TRBJ2-3, the V gene TRBV5-1; 10 positions agree with TRBD2. Trimming at V came to 1 base and at J to 6 bases, leaving 8 bases not matched to a gene. This CDR3 contains 16 residues. Germline V gene sequence: CDR1 SGHRS, CDR2 YFSETQ. The CDR3 spells CASSLSSGRAADTQYF. The DNA for the CDR3 is TGCGCCAGCAGCTTGTCAAGCGGGAGGGCCGCGGATACGCAGTATTTT.

This chain uses TRBV5-1 with TRBJ2-7; 8 bases map to TRBD1. Germline CDR1 is SGHRS and CDR2 is YFSETQ. V was clipped by 5 bases and J by 3 bases; unmatched bases: 10. CDR3 length equals 15 residues. CDR3 in DNA: TGCGCCAGCAGTCCCTACGGGACAGGACTCTACGAGCAGTACTTC. Translating gives CASSPYGTGLYEQYF.